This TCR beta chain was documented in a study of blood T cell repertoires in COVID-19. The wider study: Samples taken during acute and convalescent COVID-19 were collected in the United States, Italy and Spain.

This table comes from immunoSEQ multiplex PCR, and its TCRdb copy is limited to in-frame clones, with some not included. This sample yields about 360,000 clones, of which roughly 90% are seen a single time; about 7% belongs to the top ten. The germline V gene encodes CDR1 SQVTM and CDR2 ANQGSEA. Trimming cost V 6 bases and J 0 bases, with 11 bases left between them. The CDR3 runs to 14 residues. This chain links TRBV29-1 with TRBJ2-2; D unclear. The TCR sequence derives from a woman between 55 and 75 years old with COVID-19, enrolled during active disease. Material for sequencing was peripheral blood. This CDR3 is CSVRAPTNTGELFF. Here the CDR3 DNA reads TGCAGCGTCCGTGCGCCTACGAACACCGGGGAGCTGTTTTTT.